A selection of T cell receptor beta chains follows, all from one sample in a study of cytomegalovirus exposure and HLA in healthy donors. Sequencing used immunoSEQ multiplex PCR; TCRdb keeps in-frame clones, though not all of them. The data show fewer than 70,000 clones, around 83% seen once. Material for sequencing was PBMCs. All receptors come from a man aged 35-49 years in good health and CMV-seronegative. CDR3s include the opening cysteine and the closing phenylalanine or tryptophan. D genes are given only for firm matches. Clone size is given for some rows only: seen once, a few or many times, or a class if the clone is expanded.

clone_size,cdr3_length,j_call,v_call,d_call,cdr3_aa,cdr3_nt
few,12,TRBJ1-4,TRBV10-3,NA,CAISETGEKLFF,TGTGCCATCAGTGAGACAGGGGAAAAACTGTTTTTT
NA,14,TRBJ1-1,TRBV30,TRBD1,CAWRGGQVNTEAFF,TGTGCCTGGAGGGGGGGACAGGTGAACACTGAAGCTTTCTTT
NA,15,TRBJ1-5,TRBV25-1,NA,CASSESRMSNQPQHF,TGTGCCAGCAGTGAATCGAGGATGAGCAATCAGCCCCAGCATTTT
NA,14,TRBJ1-2,TRBV6-1,NA,CASSETWTVYGYTF,TGTGCCAGCAGTGAAACTTGGACAGTATATGGCTACACCTTC
NA,16,TRBJ2-2,TRBV19,NA,CASSIGGSDNTGELFF,TGTGCCAGTAGTATTGGTGGTAGCGATAACACCGGGGAGCTGTTTTTT
NA,13,TRBJ2-3,TRBV10-1,NA,CASSESSASTQYF,TGCGCCAGCAGTGAGTCGTCCGCCAGTACGCAGTATTTT
NA,16,TRBJ2-7,TRBV4-1,TRBD1,CASSQAPRGYLYEQYF,TGCGCCAGCAGCCAAGCCCCCAGGGGGTATCTCTACGAGCAGTACTTC
NA,11,TRBJ2-1,TRBV7-9,NA,CASILLDEQFF,TGTGCCAGCATCCTTCTTGATGAGCAGTTCTTC
NA,18,TRBJ2-1,TRBV27,TRBD2,CASSLSAASGGPYNEQFF,TGTGCCAGCAGTTTATCCGCGGCGAGCGGGGGACCCTACAATGAGCAGTTCTTC
NA,16,TRBJ2-3,TRBV7-9,NA,CASSSHTGKSTDTQYF,TGTGCCAGCAGTTCTCACACCGGGAAAAGCACAGATACGCAGTATTTT